This T cell receptor beta chain was retrieved from a study of neurological immune-mediated disorders. Study findings and constraints: Falling below healthy controls, multiple sclerosis showed the least TCR clonal expansion, while HTLV-1-associated myelopathy showed the most.

CDR1 SGHRS and CDR2 YFSETQ come from the germline V gene. CDR3 length equals 18 residues. V gave up 7 bases and J gave up 4 bases, with 27 bases separating them. In this sample, this clonotype turned up many times. Antigen: not known. CD4+ or CD8+ T cells at a count of 800,000 to 1,000,000 served as input for the sorted libraries. TCRdb reprocessed the 5' RACE reads with MiXCR, giving one entry per CDR3 protein. Of about 38,000 distinct CDR3 sequences listed, around 4.8% were seen once; the top ten hold 8.5% to 10%. The origin of this receptor is a man in his late teens or twenties in good health. The chain is built from TRBV5-1 and TRBJ2-1; D is tentatively TRBD1 or TRBD2 (6 bases each). Material: CD4+ T cells from blood. CDR3: CASRGRYGGPPLYNEQFF. The CDR3, as DNA: TGCGCCAGCCGAGGTAGATACGGGGGCCCCCCCCTGTACAATGAGCAGTTCTTC. Combining the CDR3 with reference TRBV5-1 and TRBJ2-1 gives the whole variable domain KAGVTQTPRYLIKTRGQQVTLSCSPISGHRSVSWYQQTPGQGLQFLFEYFSETQRNKGNFPGRFSGRQFSNSRSEMNVSTLELGDSALYLCASRGRYGGPPLYNEQFFGPGTRLTVL.